Following are 26 T cell receptor beta chains from one sample sequenced in a study of OX40 agonist ivuxolimab in advanced cancers. The table came from immunoSEQ multiplex PCR; TCRdb's copy has only in-frame clones and leaves some out. The repertoire includes roughly 13,000 clones, approximately 87% of them detected once, and approximately 7% sits in the top ten. The sample here was CD4+ or CD8+ T cells sorted from blood, taken in a trial of the OX40 agonist ivuxolimab. The source of these receptors is an adult with an advanced solid tumor such as melanoma, head and neck, liver or kidney cancer.

This clone was counted only a few times. The chain combines TRBV30 with TRBJ1-2; D is unresolved. Trimming shortened V by 0 bases and J by 5 bases, and 16 bases separated the two germline ends. The CDR3 is 15 residues long. The germline V gene encodes CDR1 GTSNPN and CDR2 SVGIG (reference sequence). The CDR3 reads CAWSVGGSLWYGYTF. The DNA of the CDR3 is TGTGCCTGGAGTGTCGGCGGGTCGCTTTGGTATGGCTACACCTTC.

This rearrangement joins TRBV7-9 to TRBJ2-1; 7 bases match TRBD1. This CDR3 contains 16 residues. Losses at the gene ends were 1 base for V and 4 bases for J; bases not matched to a gene: 7. The germline V gene encodes CDR1 SEHNR and CDR2 FQNEAQ (reference sequence). DNA for the CDR3: TGTGCCAGCAGCTTAGGGGCCAGGGGGATGTACAATGAGCAGTTCTTC. Translating it yields CASSLGARGMYNEQFF.

DNA of the CDR3: TGTGCCAGCAGCGTAACAGGACCTTCGGGGGAAGAGACCCAGTACTTC. Amino acids: CASSVTGPSGEETQYF. The rearrangement links TRBV9 to TRBJ2-5; D might be TRBD2 (6 bases). The CDR3 has 16 amino acids. The germline V gene encodes CDR1 SGDLS and CDR2 YYNGEE. V was shortened by 1 base and J by 3 bases, with 16 bases between the two germline ends.

J is TRBJ2-1 and V is TRBV4-1; TRBD1 agrees at 9 bases. With 1 base clipped from V and 4 bases from J, the junction kept 2 bases outside the gene matches. The CDR3 covers 15 residues. Per germline, CDR1 MGHRA and CDR2 YSYEKL. The CDR3 is CASSQGTGAYNEQFF. CDR3 nucleotide sequence: TGCGCCAGCAGCCAAGGGACAGGGGCGTACAATGAGCAGTTCTTC.

The chain combines TRBV7-3 with TRBJ2-1; D possibly corresponds to TRBD1 (6 bases). Looked up from germline, CDR1 is SGHTA and CDR2 is FQGTGA. V was pared by 2 bases and J by 2 bases, with 13 bases between. CDR3 length: 16 residues. The CDR3 loop is CASSLRTTGTYNEQFF. CDR3 in DNA: TGTGCCAGCAGCTTACGTACGACAGGAACCTACAATGAGCAGTTCTTC.

The chain couples TRBV19 to TRBJ2-2; TRBD1 might be the D (6 bases). The germline V and J ends were trimmed by 3 bases and 2 bases, with 10 bases remaining between them. Germline loops: CDR1 LNHDA, CDR2 SQIVND (reference sequence). This CDR3 contains 15 residues. The CDR3 region is CASSIAGANTGELFF. CDR3 DNA: TGTGCCAGTAGTATTGCAGGGGCCAACACCGGGGAGCTGTTTTTT.

V and J are TRBV11-2 and TRBJ1-3, with TRBD1 matching 7 bases. CDR3 length: 16 amino acids. The ends lost 4 bases at V and 4 bases at J; junction bases unmatched: 10. CDR1 SGHAT and CDR2 FQNNGV come from the germline V gene. The CDR3 here is CASSSNPGTVGNTIYF. The CDR3 DNA reads as TGTGCCAGCAGCTCGAACCCCGGGACAGTCGGAAACACCATATATTTT.

The rearrangement links TRBV18 to TRBJ2-3; no clear D gene. This CDR3 spans 12 amino acids. V was clipped by 3 bases and J by 2 bases, with 3 bases between them. Germline V gene lookup returns CDR1 KGHSH and CDR2 LQKENI. The CDR3, as DNA: TGTGCCAGCTCACCCTACACAGATACGCAGTATTTT. Translating it yields CASSPYTDTQYF.

The V call is TRBV7-2, the J call TRBJ1-2; 11 bases map to TRBD1. The CDR3 has 16 residues. CDR1 and CDR2 from the germline V gene are SGHTA and FQGNSA. J was trimmed by 8 bases and V by 5 bases; bases with no gene match: 13. CDR3 sequence reads: CASSPPPDRGREGYTF. In DNA form, the CDR3 reads TGTGCCAGCAGCCCCCCCCCGGACAGGGGGCGAGAAGGCTACACCTTC.

This chain links TRBV19 with TRBJ2-2; 7 bases match TRBD1. From germline, CDR1 is LNHDA and CDR2 SQIVND (reference sequence). V was pared by 3 bases and J by 8 bases, with 12 bases of the junction left unmatched. The CDR3 runs to 16 residues. The CDR3: CASSIDRAPRRGELFF. The CDR3, as DNA: TGTGCCAGTAGTATTGACAGGGCGCCCCGGCGGGGGGAGCTGTTTTTT. The complete variable domain, with remaining parts taken from reference TRBV19 and TRBJ2-2, reads DGGITQSPKYLFRKEGQNVTLSCEQNLNHDAMYWYRQDPGQGLRLIYYSQIVNDFQKGDIAEGYSVSREKKESFPLTVTSAQKNPTAFYLCASSIDRAPRRGELFFGEGSRLTVL.

The chain uses TRBV5-1 and TRBJ1-5; D perhaps matches TRBD1 (6 bases). With 0 bases removed from V and 7 bases from J, the gap between germline ends came to 11 bases. Germline V lookup: CDR1 SGHRS, CDR2 YFSETQ. This CDR3 region has 14 residues. CDR3 residues: CASSLGGLEQPQHF. The CDR3 DNA follows: TGCGCCAGCAGCTTGGGGGGGCTCGAGCAGCCCCAGCATTTT. The full variable domain, in which reference TRBV5-1 and TRBJ1-5 provide the parts outside the CDR3, is KAGVTQTPRYLIKTRGQQVTLSCSPISGHRSVSWYQQTPGQGLQFLFEYFSETQRNKGNFPGRFSGRQFSNSRSEMNVSTLELGDSALYLCASSLGGLEQPQHFGDGTRLSIL.

The chain recombines TRBV10-3 with TRBJ1-5; possible D gene TRBD1, 5 bases. The CDR3 is made up of 13 amino acids. In germline, CDR1 is ENHRY, CDR2 SYGVKD. Trimming removed 6 bases at V and 4 bases at J, with 10 bases between. Written as DNA, the CDR3 is TGTGCCATCAGGGGGGAGGAGAATCAGCCCCAGCATTTT. It yields the protein CAIRGEENQPQHF.

The chain recombines TRBV18 with TRBJ1-1, with a tentative D call TRBD1 (5 bases). The ends were cut back, 6 bases at V and 3 bases at J, with 20 bases in the middle. The CDR3 loop spans 16 amino acids. Germline-derived CDR1 and CDR2 are KGHSH and LQKENI. The CDR3 nucleotides read TGTGCCAGCTCCCCAGGGAGGGGCAGGTCGGACACTGAAGCTTTCTTT. Encoded protein: CASSPGRGRSDTEAFF.

The chain joins TRBV7-2 to TRBJ2-1; 7 bases map to TRBD2. This CDR3 has 13 amino acids. The V gene's germline CDR1 is SGHTA and CDR2 FQGNSA. With V trimmed by 5 bases and J by 11 bases, 9 bases remained unmatched. CDR3 nucleotides: TGTGCCAGCAGCCAAGAGGGAGGGGCCCAGCAGTTCTTC. As protein: CASSQEGGAQQFF.

This clone was counted once. This rearrangement joins TRBV19 to TRBJ1-2; D is possibly TRBD1 (5 bases). Looked up from germline, CDR1 is LNHDA and CDR2 is SQIVND (reference sequence). V dropped 7 bases and J dropped 6 bases, with 18 bases sitting between them. The CDR3 length is 14 residues. The CDR3 DNA reads as TGTGCCAGTACCCCTCTGGGGGATTTACATGGCTACACCTTC. Its translation is CASTPLGDLHGYTF.

The chain uses TRBV7-9 and TRBJ2-5; a weak D match, TRBD1 (6 bases). The V gene's germline CDR1 is SEHNR and CDR2 FQNEAQ (reference sequence). The germline V and J ends were trimmed by 1 base and 2 bases, with 23 bases remaining between them. This CDR3 has 19 amino acids. As DNA, the CDR3 is TGTGCCAGCAGCTTAGATTGGACAGTCAAAGTCAGATCACAAGAGACCCAGTACTTC. Protein sequence: CASSLDWTVKVRSQETQYF.

The chain recombines TRBV19 with TRBJ2-3; D tentatively fits TRBD1 or TRBD2 (6 bases each). This CDR3 spans 15 amino acids. The V end lost 7 bases, the J end lost 3 bases, and 17 bases lay between the germline ends. CDR1 LNHDA and CDR2 SQIVND come from the germline V gene (reference sequence). The CDR3 loop reads CASIQSQGRTDTQYF. CDR3 DNA sequence: TGTGCCAGTATTCAGAGTCAGGGGAGGACAGATACGCAGTATTTT.

The chain combines TRBV2 with TRBJ2-3; perhaps TRBD2 as D (6 bases). The V end lost 5 bases, the J end lost 2 bases, and 14 bases lay between the germline ends. Germline CDR1 and CDR2: SNHLY and FYNNEI. CDR3 size: 15 residues. CDR3 DNA sequence: TGTGCCAGCAGTCCCGTGGCGGGACCCACAGATACGCAGTATTTT. Its translation is CASSPVAGPTDTQYF.

The rearrangement joins TRBV28 to TRBJ1-2; D gene unclear. The germline V gene encodes CDR1 MDHEN and CDR2 SYDVKM. CDR3 size: 14 residues. Between the trimmed V and J ends, which lost 6 bases and 4 bases, there was a span of 15 bases. CDR3 region: CASSPNVYPYGYTF. For the CDR3, the DNA is TGTGCCAGCAGCCCCAACGTTTACCCCTATGGCTACACCTTC.

This rearrangement joins TRBV5-1 to TRBJ2-6; D is unclear. Trimming removed 4 bases from V and 0 bases from J, with 11 bases in between. Germline CDR1 is SGHRS and CDR2 is YFSETQ. The CDR3 consists of 16 residues. The CDR3 DNA sequence: TGCGCCAGCAGCATGGAAGCTGGCTCTGGGGCCAACGTCCTGACTTTC. Amino acid sequence: CASSMEAGSGANVLTF.

The V and J genes are TRBV5-5 and TRBJ2-5; 11 bases map to TRBD2. V was pared by 1 base and J by 3 bases, with 8 bases of the junction left unmatched. The V gene's germline CDR1 is SGHKS and CDR2 YYEKEE (reference sequence). The CDR3 loop spans 17 amino acids. The CDR3 is CASSLRGLAGGKETQYF. CDR3 in DNA: TGTGCCAGCAGCTTGCGTGGGCTAGCGGGGGGCAAAGAGACCCAGTACTTC.

This sequence joins TRBV11-2 and TRBJ1-6; 9 bases match TRBD1. Trimming at V came to 4 bases and at J to 10 bases, leaving 8 bases not matched to a gene. Germline assignment: CDR1 SGHAT and CDR2 FQNNGV. The CDR3 is 15 residues long. CDR3 sequence reads: CASSSNPQGASPLHF. CDR3 in DNA: TGTGCCAGCAGCTCCAATCCACAGGGGGCATCACCCCTCCACTTT.

The chain uses TRBV19 and TRBJ1-5, with D tentatively TRBD1 (5 bases). CDR3 length: 15 amino acids. Trimming took off 11 bases at V and 0 bases at J, with 17 bases between the two ends. CDR1 LNHDA and CDR2 SQIVND come from the germline V gene (reference sequence). In nucleotides, the CDR3 is TGTGCCGGGGCCGACAGCGCCTATAGCAATCAGCCCCAGCATTTT. It specifies CAGADSAYSNQPQHF.

This chain uses TRBV28 with TRBJ1-5, with TRBD1 identical over 8 bases. The germline V gene has CDR1 MDHEN and CDR2 SYDVKM. The CDR3 covers 17 residues. The ends lost 6 bases at V and 0 bases at J; junction bases unmatched: 10. In nucleotides, the CDR3 is TGTGCCAGCAGAAACCGGGACAGGAGCTATAGCAATCAGCCCCAGCATTTT. This gives the protein CASRNRDRSYSNQPQHF.

This clone was seen a handful of times. The chain is built from TRBV11-2 and TRBJ1-6; D is uncertain. The V end was cut by 5 bases, the J end by 13 bases, with 12 bases between. This CDR3 has 12 amino acids. From germline, CDR1 is SGHAT and CDR2 FQNNGV. CDR3: CASSVGNWPLHF. CDR3 sequence (DNA): TGTGCCAGCAGCGTAGGGAATTGGCCCCTCCACTTT.

V gene TRBV5-1 combines with J gene TRBJ1-2; D is possibly TRBD1 (6 bases). The V end was cut by 1 base, the J end by 8 bases, with 15 bases between. Germline V gene sequence: CDR1 SGHRS, CDR2 YFSETQ. CDR3 size: 14 residues. The CDR3 loop is CASSLTDRARGYTF. The DNA of the CDR3 is TGCGCCAGCAGCTTGACGGACAGAGCCCGCGGCTACACCTTC.